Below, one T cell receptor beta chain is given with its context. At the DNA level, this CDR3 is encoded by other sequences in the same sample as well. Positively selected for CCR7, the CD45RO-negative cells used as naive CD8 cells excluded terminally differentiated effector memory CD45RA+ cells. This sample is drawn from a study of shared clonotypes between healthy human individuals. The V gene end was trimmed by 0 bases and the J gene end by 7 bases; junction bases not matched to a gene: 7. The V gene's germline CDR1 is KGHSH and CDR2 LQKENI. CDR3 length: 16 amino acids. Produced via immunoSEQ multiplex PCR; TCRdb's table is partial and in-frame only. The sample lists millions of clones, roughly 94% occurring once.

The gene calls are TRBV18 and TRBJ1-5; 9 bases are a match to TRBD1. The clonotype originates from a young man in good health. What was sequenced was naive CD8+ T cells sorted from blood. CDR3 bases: TGTGCCAGCTCACCACCGGGACAGGGTTTAGGGCAGCCCCAGCATTTT. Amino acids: CASSPPGQGLGQPQHF.